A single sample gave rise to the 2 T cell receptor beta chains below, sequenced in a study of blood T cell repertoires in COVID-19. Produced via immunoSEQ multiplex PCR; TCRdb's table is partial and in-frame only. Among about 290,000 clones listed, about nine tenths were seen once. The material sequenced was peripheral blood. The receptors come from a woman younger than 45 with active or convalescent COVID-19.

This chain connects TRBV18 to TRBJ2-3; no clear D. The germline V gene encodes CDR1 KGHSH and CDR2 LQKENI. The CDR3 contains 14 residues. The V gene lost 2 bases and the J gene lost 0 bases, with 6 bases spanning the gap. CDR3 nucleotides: TGTGCCAGCTCACCAAGCCCTAGCACAGATACGCAGTATTTT. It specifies CASSPSPSTDTQYF.

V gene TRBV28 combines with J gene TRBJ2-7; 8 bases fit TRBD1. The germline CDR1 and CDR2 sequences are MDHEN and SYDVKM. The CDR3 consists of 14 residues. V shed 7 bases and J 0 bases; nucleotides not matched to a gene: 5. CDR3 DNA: TGTGCCAGCATGGCAGGGGGCCCCTCCTACGAGCAGTACTTC. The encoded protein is CASMAGGPSYEQYF.